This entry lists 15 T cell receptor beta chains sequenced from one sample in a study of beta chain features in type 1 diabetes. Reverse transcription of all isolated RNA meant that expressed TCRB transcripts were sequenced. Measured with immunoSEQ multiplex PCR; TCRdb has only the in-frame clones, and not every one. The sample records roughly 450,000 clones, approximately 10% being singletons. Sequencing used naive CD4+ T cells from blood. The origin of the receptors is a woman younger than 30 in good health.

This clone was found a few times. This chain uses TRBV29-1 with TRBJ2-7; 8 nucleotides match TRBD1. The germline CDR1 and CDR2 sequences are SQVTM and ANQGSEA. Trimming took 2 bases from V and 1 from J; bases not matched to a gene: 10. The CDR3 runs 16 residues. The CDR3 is CSVETPDREGSYEQYF. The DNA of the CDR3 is TGCAGCGTTGAAACTCCGGACAGGGAAGGGTCCTACGAGCAGTACTTC.

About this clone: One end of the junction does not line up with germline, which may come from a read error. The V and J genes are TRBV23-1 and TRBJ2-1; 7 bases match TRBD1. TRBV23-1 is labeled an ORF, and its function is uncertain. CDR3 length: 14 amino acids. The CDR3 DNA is TGCGCCAGCAGCCCGACAGGGACCTACAATGAGCAGCTCTTC. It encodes CASSPTGTYNEQLF.

Here the CDR3 reads CASSSYRGPEQYF. The CDR3 DNA follows: TGTGCCAGCAGCTCCTATAGGGGACCCGAGCAGTACTTC. The gene calls are TRBV7-2 and TRBJ2-7, with D perhaps assigned TRBD1 or TRBD2 (5 bases each). The V gene lost 4 bases and the J gene lost 6 bases, with 13 bases spanning the gap. The V gene's germline CDR1 is SGHTA and CDR2 FQGNSA. CDR3 size: 13 residues.

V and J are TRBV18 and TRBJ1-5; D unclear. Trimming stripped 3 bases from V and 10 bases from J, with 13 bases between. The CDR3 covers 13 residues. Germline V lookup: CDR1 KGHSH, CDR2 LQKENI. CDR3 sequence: CASSPGGVEPQHF. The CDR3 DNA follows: TGTGCCAGCTCACCGGGTGGGGTCGAACCCCAGCATTTT.

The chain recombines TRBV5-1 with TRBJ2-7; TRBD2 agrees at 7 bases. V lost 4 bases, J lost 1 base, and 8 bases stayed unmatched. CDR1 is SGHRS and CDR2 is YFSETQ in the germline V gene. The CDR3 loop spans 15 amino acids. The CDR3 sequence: CASSPGTTFSYEQYV. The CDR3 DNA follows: TGCGCCAGCAGCCCAGGGACTACCTTTTCCTACGAGCAGTACGTC.

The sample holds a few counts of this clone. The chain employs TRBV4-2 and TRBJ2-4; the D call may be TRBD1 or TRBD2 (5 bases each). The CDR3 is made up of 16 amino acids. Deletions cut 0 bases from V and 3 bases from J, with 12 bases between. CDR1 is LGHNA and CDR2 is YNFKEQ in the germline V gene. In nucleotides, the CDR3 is TGTGCCAGCAGCCAAGAAGATGGGGGAGTCAAAAACATTCAGTACTTC. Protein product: CASSQEDGGVKNIQYF.

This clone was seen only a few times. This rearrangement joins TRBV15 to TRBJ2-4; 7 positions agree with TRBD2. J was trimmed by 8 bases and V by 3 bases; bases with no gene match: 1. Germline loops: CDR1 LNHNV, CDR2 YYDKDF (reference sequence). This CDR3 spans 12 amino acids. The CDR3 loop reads CATSRGRDIQYF. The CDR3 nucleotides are TGTGCCACCAGCAGGGGGAGGGACATTCAGTACTTC. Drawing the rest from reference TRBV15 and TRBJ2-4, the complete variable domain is DAMVIQNPRYQVTQFGKPVTLSCSQTLNHNVMYWYQQKSSQAPKLLFHYYDKDFNNEADTPDNFQSRRPNTSFCFLDIRSPGLGDTAMYLCATSRGRDIQYFGAGTRLSVL.

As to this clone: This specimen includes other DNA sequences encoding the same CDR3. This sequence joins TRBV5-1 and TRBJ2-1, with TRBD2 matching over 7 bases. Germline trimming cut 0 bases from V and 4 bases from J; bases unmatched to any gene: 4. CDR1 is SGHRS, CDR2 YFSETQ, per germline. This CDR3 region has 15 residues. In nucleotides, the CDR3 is TGCGCCAGCAGCTTGGGACTAGCAGATTACAATGAGCAGTTCTTC. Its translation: CASSLGLADYNEQFF.

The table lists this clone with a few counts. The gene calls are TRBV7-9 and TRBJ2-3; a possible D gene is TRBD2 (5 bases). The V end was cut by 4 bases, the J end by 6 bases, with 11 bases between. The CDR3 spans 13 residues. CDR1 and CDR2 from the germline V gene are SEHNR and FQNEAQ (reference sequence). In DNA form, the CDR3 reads TGTGCCAGCAGCTGGGCCTCGGGGGATACGCAGTATTTT. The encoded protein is CASSWASGDTQYF. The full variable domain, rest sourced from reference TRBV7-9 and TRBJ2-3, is DTGVSQNPRHKITKRGQNVTFRCDPISEHNRLYWYRQTLGQGPEFLTYFQNEAQLEKSRLLSDRFSAERPKGSFSTLEIQRTEQGDSAMYLCASSWASGDTQYFGPGTRLTVL.

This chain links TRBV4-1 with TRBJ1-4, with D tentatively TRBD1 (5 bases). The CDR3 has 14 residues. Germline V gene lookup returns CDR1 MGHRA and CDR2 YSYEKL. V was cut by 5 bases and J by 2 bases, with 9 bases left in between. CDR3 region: CASSVRATNEKLFF. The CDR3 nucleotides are TGCGCCAGCAGCGTCAGGGCGACTAATGAAAAACTGTTTTTT.

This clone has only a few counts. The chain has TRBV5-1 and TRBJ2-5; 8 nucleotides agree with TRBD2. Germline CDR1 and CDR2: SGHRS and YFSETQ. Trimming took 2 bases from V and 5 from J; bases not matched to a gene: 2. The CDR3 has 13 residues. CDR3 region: CASSLAGVETQYF. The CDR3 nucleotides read TGCGCCAGCAGCTTAGCGGGAGTGGAGACCCAGTACTTC.

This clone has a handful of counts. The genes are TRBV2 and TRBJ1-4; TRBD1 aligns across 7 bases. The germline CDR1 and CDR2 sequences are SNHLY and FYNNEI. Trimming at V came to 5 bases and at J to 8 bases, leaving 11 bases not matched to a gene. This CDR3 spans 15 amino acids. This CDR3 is CASSPRGGGFEKLFF. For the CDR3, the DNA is TGTGCCAGCAGTCCCAGGGGAGGGGGCTTCGAAAAACTGTTTTTT.

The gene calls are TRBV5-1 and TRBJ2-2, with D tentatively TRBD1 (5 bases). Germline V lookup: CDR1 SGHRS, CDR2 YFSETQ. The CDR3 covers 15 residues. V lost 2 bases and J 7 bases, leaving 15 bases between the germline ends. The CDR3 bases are TGCGCCAGCAGCTTTGTATCAGGGTACAACGGGGAGCTGTTTTTT. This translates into CASSFVSGYNGELFF.

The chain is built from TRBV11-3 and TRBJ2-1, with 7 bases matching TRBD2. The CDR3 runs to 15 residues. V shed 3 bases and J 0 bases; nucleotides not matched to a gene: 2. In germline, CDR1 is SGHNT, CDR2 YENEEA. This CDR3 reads CASSFRGSSYNEQFF. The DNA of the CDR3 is TGTGCCAGCAGCTTCCGCGGGAGCTCCTACAATGAGCAGTTCTTC.

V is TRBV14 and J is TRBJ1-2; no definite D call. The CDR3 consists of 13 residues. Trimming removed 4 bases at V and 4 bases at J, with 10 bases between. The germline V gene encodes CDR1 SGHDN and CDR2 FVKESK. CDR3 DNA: TGTGCCAGCAGCCTGCGGGAGCGCTATGGCTACACCTTC. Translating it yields CASSLRERYGYTF.